This is a list of T cell receptor beta chains from one sample in a study of T cell repertoires in cytomegalovirus infection. TCRdb reprocessed the reads via MiXCR and lists one record per CDR3 protein. The sample consists of approximately 24,000 distinct CDR3 sequences, around 21% of them appearing once. These receptors lack a known antigen. The input for sequencing was CD8+ T cells from cultured PBMCs, taken from culture after CMV antigen stimulation. The receptors originated from a human donor in good health (CMV status not recorded). Some clones in this sample may be carry-over from other donors' samples. CDR3s include the opening cysteine and the closing phenylalanine or tryptophan. Each record gives: CDR3 length, D gene, V gene, clone size, J gene, CDR3 protein, CDR3 DNA. D genes are given only for firm matches. Clone sizes are given selectively: once, few, many, or a class where the clone is expanded.

10	.	TRBV2	once	TRBJ2-7	CASSGPGAYF	TGTGCCAGCAGTGGGCCAGGGGCCTACTTC
15	.	TRBV20-1	few	TRBJ2-3	CSARVLAYSTDTQYF	TGCAGTGCTAGAGTATTGGCTTATAGCACAGATACGCAGTATTTT
16	TRBD2	TRBV11-2	.	TRBJ2-7	CASSFHSGTGRYEQYF	TGTGCCAGCAGCTTCCATTCCGGGACCGGGAGGTACGAGCAGTACTTC
14	.	TRBV7-6	many	TRBJ2-3	CASSLAGAEDTQYF	TGTGCCAGCAGCTTAGCGGGGGCCGAAGATACGCAGTATTTT
15	.	TRBV6-2/TRBV6-3	.	TRBJ2-5	CASRRQTVYQETQYF	TGTGCCAGCAGACGGCAGACGGTCTACCAAGAGACCCAGTACTTC
15	TRBD2	TRBV20-1	few	TRBJ2-7	CSAGTAGGFSYEQYF	TGCAGTGCAGGGACGGCGGGGGGTTTCTCCTACGAGCAGTACTTC
16	.	TRBV12-3/TRBV12-4	many	TRBJ2-1	CASRLPMSRGYNEQFF	TGTGCCAGCAGGTTACCAATGAGTCGGGGGTACAATGAGCAGTTCTTC
13	.	TRBV19	.	TRBJ1-1	CASIGGFGVEAFF	TGTGCCAGTATAGGGGGGTTTGGGGTTGAAGCTTTCTTT
15	.	TRBV5-1	.	TRBJ1-1	CASSLEVRGRTEAFF	TGCGCCAGCAGCTTGGAGGTTAGGGGTAGGACTGAAGCTTTCTTT
13	.	TRBV12-3/TRBV12-4	few	TRBJ2-3	CASSLRATDTQYF	TGTGCCAGCAGTTTAAGGGCCACAGATACGCAGTATTTT
15	.	TRBV7-9	few	TRBJ1-5	CASSLSQGPNQPQHF	TGTGCCAGCAGCTTATCACAGGGCCCCAATCAGCCCCAGCATTTT
12	.	TRBV27	few	TRBJ2-7	CASTGRAGEQYF	TGTGCCAGCACGGGCAGGGCAGGGGAGCAGTACTTC
15	.	TRBV7-6	many	TRBJ1-2	CASSLANEANYGYTF	TGTGCCAGCAGCTTAGCCAACGAAGCTAACTATGGCTACACCTTC
14	.	TRBV12-3/TRBV12-4	.	TRBJ1-2	CASSEQGYHYGYTF	TGTGCCAGCAGTGAACAGGGATATCACTATGGCTACACCTTC
16	TRBD1	TRBV5-6	.	TRBJ1-5	CASSLGAGTGNQPQHF	TGTGCCAGCAGCTTGGGGGCCGGGACAGGGAACCAGCCCCAGCATTTT
15	.	TRBV13	.	TRBJ2-3	CASSRRGSSTDTQYF	TGTGCCAGCAGCCGGCGCGGGTCTAGCACAGATACGCAGTATTTT
19	TRBD2	TRBV9	.	TRBJ2-6	CASSVDRTSGGFGANVLTF	TGTGCCAGCAGCGTAGATAGAACTAGCGGGGGCTTTGGGGCCAACGTCCTGACTTTC
15	.	TRBV4-3	many	TRBJ1-4	CASSQDGLRNEKLFF	TGCGCCAGCAGCCAAGATGGGCTCAGGAATGAAAAACTGTTTTTT
13	.	TRBV5-6	.	TRBJ1-2	CASSSSHRAGYTF	TGTGCCAGCAGCTCCTCCCACAGGGCTGGCTACACCTTC
12	TRBD1	TRBV7-9	.	TRBJ2-1	CASSNQGDEQFF	TGTGCCAGCAGCAATCAGGGGGATGAGCAGTTCTTC
16	TRBD1	TRBV19	.	TRBJ1-1	CASTIIPTGVDTEAFF	TGTGCCAGTACCATTATACCGACAGGGGTGGACACTGAAGCTTTCTTT
15	TRBD1	TRBV2	few	TRBJ2-1	CASSEAQTGRNEQFF	TGTGCCAGCAGTGAAGCCCAGACAGGGCGGAATGAGCAGTTCTTC
12	.	TRBV20-1	.	TRBJ2-1	CSAEAGYNEQFF	TGCAGTGCCGAGGCTGGGTACAATGAGCAGTTCTTC
15	.	TRBV19	.	TRBJ1-1	CASSIEFGPRTEAFF	TGTGCCAGTAGTATAGAGTTCGGGCCGCGCACTGAAGCTTTCTTT
15	TRBD2	TRBV7-9	many	TRBJ2-7	CASSGDLAGRYEQYF	TGTGCCAGCAGTGGGGACCTAGCGGGAAGGTACGAGCAGTACTTC
13	TRBD1	TRBV20-1	.	TRBJ1-1	CSVPDREDTEAFF	TGCAGTGTCCCGGACAGGGAAGACACTGAAGCTTTCTTT
13	.	TRBV2	many	TRBJ2-7	CASDSPSSYEQYF	TGTGCCAGCGACTCCCCCAGCTCCTACGAGCAGTACTTC
14	.	TRBV7-6	.	TRBJ2-7	CASSLGGIAYEQYF	TGTGCCAGCAGCTTAGGAGGGATAGCCTACGAGCAGTACTTC
14	.	TRBV7-6	.	TRBJ1-1	CASSQNGGVAEAFF	TGTGCCAGCAGCCAAAATGGGGGGGTGGCTGAAGCTTTCTTT
14	TRBD1	TRBV4-2	.	TRBJ1-1	CATSGTELNTEAFF	TGTGCCACCAGCGGGACAGAATTGAACACTGAAGCTTTCTTT
11	.	TRBV20-1	.	TRBJ2-1	CSARRFNEQFF	TGCAGTGCTAGAAGATTCAATGAGCAGTTCTTC
14	.	TRBV7-2	many	TRBJ1-3	CASSLLNSGNTIYF	TGTGCCAGCAGCCTCCTGAACTCTGGAAACACCATATATTTT
15	.	TRBV7-8	.	TRBJ2-3	CASSLPWTSTDTQYF	TGTGCCAGCAGCTTGCCATGGACTAGCACAGATACGCAGTATTTT
14	TRBD1	TRBV7-9	few	TRBJ1-6	CASRFDRGPSPLHF	TGTGCCAGCAGATTCGACAGGGGGCCTTCACCCCTCCACTTT
16	TRBD2	TRBV6-1	few	TRBJ2-7	CAIQLQPGLAGYEQYF	TGTGCCATCCAACTCCAACCGGGACTAGCGGGTTACGAGCAGTACTTC
20	TRBD1	TRBV2	.	TRBJ1-3	CASSPKPGTGHSRSGNTIYF	TGTGCCAGCAGCCCAAAACCCGGGACAGGCCACAGCCGCTCTGGAAACACCATATATTTT
15	TRBD1	TRBV29-1	few	TRBJ2-7	CSVATGAVPRNEQYF	TGCAGCGTTGCGACAGGGGCCGTCCCTCGGAACGAGCAGTACTTC
14	.	TRBV24-1	.	TRBJ2-1	CATSHGTGYNEQFF	TGTGCCACCAGTCATGGAACGGGCTACAATGAGCAGTTCTTC
14	TRBD1	TRBV28	.	TRBJ1-2	CASSWPGQHYGYTF	TGTGCCAGCAGTTGGCCGGGACAGCACTATGGCTACACCTTC
22	.	TRBV2	few	TRBJ2-6	CASRATGSGWGPKVTGANVLTF	TGTGCCAGCAGGGCGACAGGAAGCGGATGGGGGCCAAAGGTAACTGGGGCCAACGTCCTGACTTTC
13	.	TRBV6-5	.	TRBJ1-1	CASSYSLNTEAFF	TGTGCCAGCAGTTACTCCCTGAACACTGAAGCTTTCTTT
13	.	TRBV7-3	many	TRBJ1-6	CASGTREGIPLHF	TGTGCCAGCGGCACACGGGAGGGAATACCCCTCCACTTT
13	.	TRBV27	.	TRBJ2-7	CASSLSGSNEQYF	TGTGCCAGCAGTTTGTCCGGGTCTAACGAGCAGTACTTC
16	TRBD2	TRBV11-1	few	TRBJ2-1	CASSQPGLAGYNEQFF	TGTGCCAGCAGCCAGCCGGGACTAGCGGGGTACAATGAGCAGTTCTTC
15	.	TRBV6-2/TRBV6-3	many	TRBJ2-5	CASSSYGTPQETQYF	TGTGCCAGCAGTTCCTACGGGACACCCCAAGAGACCCAGTACTTC
13	TRBD1	TRBV20-1	.	TRBJ2-4	CSAAQGATNIQYF	TGCAGTGCTGCACAGGGGGCTACAAACATTCAGTACTTC
14	.	TRBV12-5	few	TRBJ1-1	CASVSRDGNTEAFF	TGTGCTAGTGTCTCCCGGGACGGGAACACTGAAGCTTTCTTT
15	.	TRBV4-3	many	TRBJ1-3	CASSQDRITGNTIYF	TGCGCCAGCAGCCAAGACAGGATCACTGGAAACACCATATATTTT
14	.	TRBV7-2	many	TRBJ1-1	CASSTGGAKTEAFF	TGTGCCAGCAGCACCGGGGGGGCAAAGACTGAAGCTTTCTTT
15	.	TRBV19	once	TRBJ2-7	CASSISWENSGEQYF	TGTGCCAGTAGTATTTCCTGGGAGAATTCGGGGGAGCAGTACTTC
13	.	TRBV20-1	few	TRBJ2-7	CSARGTADYEQYF	TGCAGTGCTAGAGGGACTGCTGACTACGAGCAGTACTTC
13	TRBD1	TRBV2	few	TRBJ1-6	CASRGQGESPLHF	TGTGCCAGCAGAGGACAGGGGGAGTCACCCCTCCACTTT
14	.	TRBV4-1	few	TRBJ2-3	CASSQNRNTDTQYF	TGCGCCAGCAGCCAAAACAGAAACACAGATACGCAGTATTTT
17	.	TRBV28	many	TRBJ2-7	CASSLEFLTDRSYEQYF	TGTGCCAGCAGTTTAGAGTTCCTTACAGACCGTTCCTACGAGCAGTACTTC
16	.	TRBV6-6	.	TRBJ1-5	CASSYLGEGRQRPQHF	TGTGCCAGCAGTTACCTAGGAGAGGGGCGGCAGCGGCCCCAGCATTTT
13	TRBD2	TRBV7-2	many	TRBJ2-7	CASRGRGAYEQYF	TGTGCCAGCAGGGGCCGGGGGGCCTACGAGCAGTACTTC
16	.	TRBV20-1	.	TRBJ1-2	CSATSLRYDYNYGYTF	TGCAGTGCTACCAGCCTTCGATATGATTATAACTATGGCTACACCTTC
15	TRBD1	TRBV4-2	few	TRBJ2-7	CASSQDGTGYYEQYF	TGTGCCAGCAGCCAAGATGGGACAGGTTACTACGAGCAGTACTTC
19	.	TRBV7-2	many	TRBJ1-3	CASSSPGQRSLHSGNTIYF	TGTGCCAGCAGCTCCCCCGGACAGCGATCTCTCCACTCTGGAAACACCATATATTTT
15	.	TRBV7-2	many	TRBJ2-5	CASSLDPGYQETQYF	TGTGCCAGCAGCTTAGATCCGGGCTACCAAGAGACCCAGTACTTC